The 28 T cell receptor beta chains in this list originate from one sample, sequenced in a study of T-cell reconstitution after alpha-beta-depleted transplantation in children. Unique molecular identifiers were used to barcode this TCRbeta library. From the PCR reads, TCRdb called clonotypes with MiXCR, one entry per CDR3 protein. The sample carries almost 600,000 distinct CDR3 sequences, more than 20% recorded once. Sample: PBMCs, taken before TCRalphabeta/CD19-depleted stem cell transplant. The receptors originated from a boy younger than two with Wiskott-Aldrich syndrome, due to receive a stem cell transplant.

V and J are TRBV2 and TRBJ1-1; TRBD1 matches at 8 bases. Germline CDR1 is SNHLY and CDR2 is FYNNEI. The V and J ends lost 3 bases and 5 bases, in that order; junction bases with no gene match: 11. The CDR3 is 16 residues long. CDR3 protein: CASSDLSAGGWTEAFF. The CDR3 DNA follows: TGTGCCAGCAGTGACCTCAGCGCAGGGGGCTGGACTGAAGCTTTCTTT.

The chain carries TRBV20-1 and TRBJ1-3, with D perhaps matching TRBD1 (5 bases). Looked up from germline, CDR1 is DFQATT and CDR2 is SNEGSKA (reference sequence). V was shortened by 3 bases and J by 4 bases, with 16 bases between the two germline ends. The CDR3 is made up of 15 amino acids. CDR3 DNA sequence: TGCAGTGCTAGTGTGTGGGGGTTAAGAGGAAACACCATATATTTT. This gives the protein CSASVWGLRGNTIYF.

This clonotype was detected a few times. The chain uses TRBV28 and TRBJ2-5; D remains unclear. V lost 7 bases to trimming and J lost 1 base, with 13 bases between them. This CDR3 comprises 14 residues. CDR1 is MDHEN and CDR2 is SYDVKM in the germline V gene. The DNA of the CDR3 is TGTGCCAGCAAATTAGATGTGAGCCAAGAGACCCAGTACTTC. As protein: CASKLDVSQETQYF.

This clonotype has a handful of counts. The chain employs TRBV18 and TRBJ1-1; 7 bases match TRBD1. J gave up 1 base and V 6 bases, and 2 bases lay outside the gene matches. The CDR3 runs 13 residues. CDR1 is KGHSH, CDR2 LQKENI, per germline. CDR3 amino acids: CASSGQQNTEAFF. As DNA, the CDR3 is TGTGCCAGCTCGGGACAGCAGAACACTGAAGCTTTCTTT.

The chain links TRBV20-1 to TRBJ2-3; D gene ambiguous. Trimming cost V 2 bases and J 2 bases, with 2 bases left between them. The CDR3 extends over 11 amino acids. Germline V gene lookup returns CDR1 DFQATT and CDR2 SNEGSKA (reference sequence). The CDR3 protein is CSARITDTQYF. In DNA, the CDR3 is TGCAGTGCTAGAATCACAGATACGCAGTATTTT.

V and J are TRBV27 and TRBJ2-4; 12 bases align to TRBD2. The germline V gene has CDR1 MNHEY and CDR2 SMNVEV (reference sequence). V dropped 5 bases and J dropped 7; count of bases not matched to a gene: 9. This CDR3 region has 16 residues. This chain's CDR3 is CASSQTSGRPPNIQYF. The CDR3 nucleotides read TGTGCCAGCAGTCAAACTAGCGGGAGGCCTCCTAACATTCAGTACTTC.

The chain carries TRBV16 and TRBJ2-5; 8 nucleotides line up with TRBD1. The germline V gene has CDR1 KGHSY and CDR2 FQNENV. There are 14 residues in the CDR3. The V segment lost 5 bases and the J segment 5 bases; nucleotides outside the gene matches: 7. Here the CDR3 reads CASSSRTGWETQYF. CDR3 nucleotides: TGTGCCAGCAGCTCCAGGACAGGGTGGGAGACCCAGTACTTC.

J is TRBJ2-1 and V is TRBV29-1; maybe TRBD2 (5 bases). V gave up 6 bases and J gave up 7 bases, with 7 bases separating them. Per germline, CDR1 SQVTM and CDR2 ANQGSEA. This CDR3 is 10 amino acids long. CDR3 amino acids: CSVGENEQFF. The CDR3 DNA follows: TGCAGCGTGGGAGAGAATGAGCAGTTCTTC.

The count of this clonotype is one. V is TRBV27 and J is TRBJ2-5; no clear D. Trimming shortened V by 0 bases and J by 6 bases, and 8 bases separated the two germline ends. The CDR3 consists of 13 residues. The germline gives CDR1 MNHEY, CDR2 SMNVEV (reference sequence). The CDR3 nucleotides are TGTGCCAGCAGTTTATCAGGGTGGAAGACCCAGTACTTC. This codes for CASSLSGWKTQYF.

This clonotype came up a few times. The chain recombines TRBV4-1 with TRBJ2-3, with D uncertain. Germline V gives CDR1 MGHRA, CDR2 YSYEKL. CDR3 length equals 15 residues. V was cut by 0 bases and J by 4 bases, with 11 bases left in between. In nucleotides, the CDR3 is TGCGCCAGCAGCCAAGATCAGTCGTGGGCAGATACGCAGTATTTT. This translates into CASSQDQSWADTQYF.

The chain employs TRBV7-2 and TRBJ2-1; D perhaps matches TRBD2 (6 bases). The V end was cut by 5 bases, the J end by 3 bases, with 14 bases between. CDR1 SGHTA and CDR2 FQGNSA come from the germline V gene. The CDR3 is 15 residues long. The CDR3 spells CASSKREPLYNEQFF. In DNA form, the CDR3 reads TGTGCCAGCAGCAAACGGGAGCCCCTCTACAATGAGCAGTTCTTC.

DNA of the CDR3: TGTGCCAGCAGCCATCAAGGGGACCATGAGCAGTTCTTC. This sequence encodes CASSHQGDHEQFF. The chain couples TRBV11-3 to TRBJ2-1; D is tentatively TRBD1 or TRBD2 (5 bases each). This CDR3 comprises 13 residues. Trimming pared 5 bases from V and 8 bases from J, leaving 13 bases between. Germline V gene sequence: CDR1 SGHNT, CDR2 YENEEA.

In its sample, this clonotype was seen once. The genes are TRBV4-1 and TRBJ1-1; D might be TRBD1 (6 bases). Trimming took off 0 bases at V and 3 bases at J, with 14 bases between the two ends. CDR3 length equals 16 residues. The germline V gene has CDR1 MGHRA and CDR2 YSYEKL. The CDR3, as DNA: TGCGCCAGCAGCCAAGATCCCAGACAGGTTTACACTGAAGCTTTCTTT. Its translation: CASSQDPRQVYTEAFF.

CDR3 sequence (DNA): TGTGCCAGCAGCCCCGGGGCGGGAGCGACCTACGAGCAGTACTTC. Amino acid sequence: CASSPGAGATYEQYF. V gene TRBV5-6 combines with J gene TRBJ2-7, with 7 positions matching TRBD2. V lost 4 bases and J lost 2; bases outside the gene matches: 9. Germline CDR1 and CDR2: SGHDT and YYEEEE. The CDR3 loop spans 15 amino acids. Full variable domain (outside the CDR3, taken from reference TRBV5-6 and TRBJ2-7): DAGVTQSPTHLIKTRGQQVTLRCSPKSGHDTVSWYQQALGQGPQFIFQYYEEEERQRGNFPDRFSGHQFPNYSSELNVNALLLGDSALYLCASSPGAGATYEQYFGPGTRLTVT.

The V and J genes are TRBV14 and TRBJ2-2, with TRBD2 identical over 8 bases. The CDR3 is 17 residues long. Per germline, CDR1 SGHDN and CDR2 FVKESK. The junction had 9 bases not matched to a gene; V was cut back by 0 bases and J by 6 bases. As DNA, the CDR3 is TGTGCCAGCAGCCAAGATCTAAAGCGGGAGCTGGCCGGGGAGCTGTTTTTT. It is translated as CASSQDLKRELAGELFF.

This clonotype was counted between two and nine times. The chain employs TRBV7-9 and TRBJ2-1; 7 bases are shared with TRBD2. This CDR3 spans 12 amino acids. J gave up 9 bases and V 5 bases, and 4 bases lay outside the gene matches. Germline CDR1 reads SEHNR; CDR2 reads FQNEAQ (reference sequence). CDR3 region: CASSASGGEQFF. The CDR3 nucleotides are TGTGCCAGCAGCGCCTCGGGGGGTGAGCAGTTCTTC.

This clonotype was seen a handful of times. This chain uses TRBV11-2 with TRBJ2-2; possibly TRBD1 or TRBD2 for D (5 bases each). CDR1 SGHAT and CDR2 FQNNGV come from the germline V gene. This CDR3 contains 14 residues. The V gene lost 2 bases and the J gene lost 4 bases, with 8 bases spanning the gap. The CDR3 DNA reads as TGTGCCAGCAGCTTACCGGGGACCACCGGGGAGCTGTTTTTT. Its translation: CASSLPGTTGELFF. Drawing the rest from reference TRBV11-2 and TRBJ2-2, the complete variable domain is EAGVAQSPRYKIIEKRQSVAFWCNPISGHATLYWYQQILGQGPKLLIQFQNNGVVDDSQLPKDRFSAERLKGVDSTLKIQPAKLEDSAVYLCASSLPGTTGELFFGEGSRLTVL.

There are a few counts of this clonotype. V usage is TRBV5-1 and J usage is TRBJ1-6, with no clear D. In germline, CDR1 is SGHRS, CDR2 YFSETQ. This CDR3 has 13 residues. V lost 0 bases and J 7 bases, leaving 5 bases between the germline ends. The CDR3 is CASSLERNSPLHF. The CDR3 DNA sequence: TGCGCCAGCAGCTTGGAAAGGAATTCACCCCTCCACTTT.

This clonotype turned up a few times. Here the CDR3 DNA reads TGTGCCAGCAGCGTCCCACTAGCGGGAGTCGTCGGGGAGCTGTTTTTT. Translated, it gives CASSVPLAGVVGELFF. This chain connects TRBV3-1 to TRBJ2-2, with TRBD2 matching 11 bases. V shed 5 bases, J shed 7 bases, and the junction held 9 bases outside the gene matches. This CDR3 spans 16 amino acids. The germline V gene has CDR1 LGHDT and CDR2 YNNKEL (reference sequence).

The DNA of the CDR3 is TGTGCCAGCAGAATTCTAGGGGATGGAGCTTTCTTT. Amino acid sequence: CASRILGDGAFF. V is TRBV28 and J is TRBJ1-1; D is possibly TRBD1 (5 bases). The CDR3 runs to 12 residues. V was pared by 6 bases and J by 10 bases, with 15 bases between. The V gene's germline CDR1 is MDHEN and CDR2 SYDVKM.

The chain is built from TRBV12-3 or TRBV12-4 and TRBJ1-1; TRBD1 might be the D (5 bases). Trimming took off 6 bases at V and 4 bases at J, with 15 bases between the two ends. This CDR3 has 14 amino acids. The CDR3 spells CASSPLGAGTEAFF. The CDR3 DNA reads as TGTGCCAGCAGCCCTCTTGGGGCAGGCACTGAAGCTTTCTTT.

This clonotype was seen only a few times. For the CDR3, the DNA is TGTGCCAGCAGTTATTTTCCCGTGAACACTGAAGCTTTCTTT. This gives the protein CASSYFPVNTEAFF. The chain links TRBV6-5 to TRBJ1-1; D unresolved. Germline assignment: CDR1 MNHEY and CDR2 SVGAGI. The V and J ends lost 3 bases and 0 bases respectively, with 8 bases between them. The CDR3 extends over 14 amino acids.

This clonotype turned up a few times. The chain carries TRBV29-1 and TRBJ2-2; TRBD2 is a possible D gene (6 bases). Trimming removed 7 bases from V and 7 bases from J, with 19 bases in between. In germline, CDR1 is SQVTM, CDR2 ANQGSEA. The CDR3 has 14 residues. This CDR3 is CSASRGLEGGELFF. In nucleotides, the CDR3 is TGCAGCGCCTCAAGGGGATTGGAGGGCGGGGAGCTGTTTTTT.

This clonotype has just one count. CDR3 amino acids: CASRPGPGGYTF. As DNA, the CDR3 is TGTGCCAGCAGACCGGGCCCTGGGGGCTACACCTTC. The V call is TRBV5-6, the J call TRBJ1-2; D ambiguous. Trimming removed 5 bases from V and 8 bases from J, with 13 bases in between. The CDR3 has 12 residues. Germline assignment: CDR1 SGHDT and CDR2 YYEEEE.

The V and J genes are TRBV29-1 and TRBJ1-2, with D hard to call. The CDR3 consists of 14 residues. CDR1 SQVTM and CDR2 ANQGSEA come from the germline V gene. V was trimmed by 4 bases and J by 5 bases, leaving 17 bases between them. The CDR3 loop is CSVGDIVRGYGYTF. DNA for the CDR3: TGCAGCGTTGGAGACATCGTTAGAGGATATGGCTACACCTTC.

The V and J genes are TRBV27 and TRBJ2-7; D gene ambiguous. Trimming left V 6 bases short and J 6 bases short, with 15 bases between. This CDR3 has 13 residues. Germline V lookup: CDR1 MNHEY, CDR2 SMNVEV (reference sequence). This CDR3 reads CASRPLKWREQYF. The CDR3 region has the DNA TGTGCCAGCAGGCCCCTAAAGTGGCGCGAGCAGTACTTC.

There are a few counts of this clonotype. The genes are TRBV27 and TRBJ2-4; D is uncertain. Germline CDR1 reads MNHEY; CDR2 reads SMNVEV (reference sequence). V was clipped by 0 bases and J by 10 bases, with 13 bases between them. This CDR3 has 14 residues. In nucleotides, the CDR3 is TGTGCCAGCAGTTTATCATCGGACGGCCGTATTCAGTACTTC. The encoded protein is CASSLSSDGRIQYF.

CDR3 DNA: TGTGCCAGCAGGGCTAGCGGGCCAGATGAGCAGTTCTTC. Protein sequence: CASRASGPDEQFF. The V gene is TRBV12-3 or TRBV12-4, the J gene TRBJ2-1; 8 bases are shared with TRBD2. V gave up 6 bases and J gave up 8 bases; unmatched junction bases: 6. This CDR3 is built from 13 residues.